This TCR beta chain came from a study of T cells in Graves' hyperthyroidism and ophthalmopathy. From RNA transcripts, TCR beta CDR3 regions were amplified. The study used the HTBI primer set for a first-round RT-PCR of the TCR CDR3. TCRdb reanalysed the multiplex PCR reads using MiXCR and keeps one entry per CDR3 protein. There are around 600,000 distinct CDR3 sequences in the sample; approximately 15% occur only once, and about 12% lies in the top ten. This clonotype was counted many times. Trimming took 2 bases from V and 5 from J, leaving 7 bases between them. From germline, CDR1 is LGHDT and CDR2 YNNKEL (reference sequence). The CDR3 has 13 residues. Duration under 3 months, a NOSPECS grade of at least 4, and a Clinical Activity Score of at least 3 characterized the ophthalmopathy patients. Uncontrolled infection, other autoimmune disease, pregnancy or lactation disqualified patients from enrolment. Thyroid ultrasound and orbital computed tomography, with clinical symptoms and serum thyroxine and TRAb, informed diagnoses. Isolation of PBMCs was performed on around 9.8 ml fresh peripheral blood.

The V gene is TRBV3-1, the J gene TRBJ1-5, with D unclear. The receptor comes from a woman aged 45 to 65 with Graves' ophthalmopathy. Sequencing was carried out using blood. The CDR3 region is CASSQSRHQPQHF. CDR3 DNA sequence: TGTGCCAGCAGCCAATCACGGCATCAGCCCCAGCATTTT.